The 5 T cell receptor beta chains given below trace back to one sample, sequenced in a study of CD8 T cells in ankylosing spondylitis (dated by TCRdb to the late 2010s). Library prep was done by 5' RACE. This sample was sequenced with an Illumina HiSeq 2500. Using fastp trimming at Q25 and MiXCR clonotype assembly, TCRdb reanalyzed the public sequencing data and kept in-frame beta chains. Entries are consolidated by CDR3 protein sequence, retaining the most common genes and DNA. In all, the sample holds 650,000 to 800,000 distinct CDR3 sequences, and 15% to 20% of those were seen once. Together, the top ten hold about a fifth of the sample. Their recognized antigens are unknown. The research as a whole found: Blood from ankylosing spondylitis patients appeared to be characterized by a TCR beta motif composed of several highly homologous amino acid variants.

The specimen was blood, either unsorted or a sorted T cell fraction (not recorded which). These receptors all stem from a male donor with ankylosing spondylitis.

This clonotype has a count of ten or more. The chain carries TRBV27 and TRBJ1-1; TRBD1 might be the D (6 bases). Trimming took off 3 bases at V and 0 bases at J, with 8 bases between the two ends. Germline CDR1 is MNHEY and CDR2 is SMNVEV (reference sequence). The CDR3 has 14 amino acids. As DNA, the CDR3 is TGTGCCAGCAGTTTCGGGACACTGAACACTGAAGCTTTCTTT. Translating it yields CASSFGTLNTEAFF.

J is TRBJ2-1 and V is TRBV13; TRBD2 aligns across 11 bases. The CDR3 consists of 16 residues. In germline, CDR1 is PRHDT, CDR2 FYEKMQ (reference sequence). J was trimmed by 5 bases and V by 5 bases; bases with no gene match: 8. Here the CDR3 DNA reads TGTGCCAGCAGCCCCCCCCGACTAGCGGGAAACAATGAGCAGTTCTTC. Protein product: CASSPPRLAGNNEQFF.

This clonotype was observed a handful of times. The gene calls are TRBV18 and TRBJ2-4; 7 nucleotides line up with TRBD1. The CDR3 consists of 16 residues. J gave up 2 bases and V 2 bases, and 6 bases lay outside the gene matches. CDR1 KGHSH and CDR2 LQKENI come from the germline V gene. Written as DNA, the CDR3 is TGTGCCAGCTCACCAGCCGAGACAGGGCCCAAAAACATTCAGTACTTC. It specifies CASSPAETGPKNIQYF.

This clonotype was recorded a few times. The V and J genes are TRBV12-3 or TRBV12-4 and TRBJ1-2; 9 bases are shared with TRBD1. There are 14 residues in the CDR3. Unmatched junction bases numbered 6, after V lost 6 bases and J lost 4 bases. The CDR3 loop reads CASRWTGALYGYTF. The CDR3 coding sequence is TGTGCCAGCAGATGGACAGGGGCCCTCTATGGCTACACCTTC.

About this clonotype itself: Germline is not matched at one junction end, which may reflect a read error. The chain couples TRBV20-1 to TRBJ2-4; 10 bases align to TRBD2. The CDR3 runs 13 residues. Germline CDR1 is DFQATT and CDR2 is SNEGSKA (reference sequence). CDR3 protein: CSARDLASGREDF. The DNA of the CDR3 is TGCAGTGCTAGAGATTTAGCTAGCGGGAGAGAGGACTTC.